The 9 T cell receptor beta chains below were found in one sample sequenced in a study of blood T cell repertoires in COVID-19. Some clones are missing from TCRdb's copy, which holds only in-frame ones; the method was immunoSEQ multiplex PCR. The profile covers about 160,000 clones, with 80% appearing a single time and more than 3% taken by the ten largest. Sample: PBMCs or T cells enriched from blood (not recorded which). The receptor set was obtained from an older woman who had recovered from COVID-19.

The rearrangement links TRBV7-9 to TRBJ2-5, with D perhaps matching TRBD2 (5 bases). Deletions cut 0 bases from V and 7 bases from J, with 12 bases between. Germline lookup yields CDR1 SEHNR and CDR2 FQNEAQ (reference sequence). CDR3 length: 14 residues. In nucleotides, the CDR3 is TGTGCCAGCAGCTTAGCCCGCGGGCCGGGGACCCAGTACTTC. Its protein is CASSLARGPGTQYF.

Comments on this clone: At one of its ends the junction is not consistent with the germline gene, which may arise from a read error. The chain is built from TRBV6-1 and TRBJ1-2, with D possibly matching TRBD1 (5 bases). CDR1 and CDR2 (germline): MNHNS, SASEGT. This CDR3 comprises 13 residues. CDR3 region: CASSDRGVYGNTF. CDR3 bases: TGCGCCAGCAGTGATCGGGGGGTCTATGGCAACACCTTC.

This chain joins TRBV6-6 and TRBJ1-1, with a weak D call TRBD1 (6 bases). V was clipped by 6 bases and J by 7 bases, with 12 bases between them. From germline, CDR1 is MNHNY and CDR2 SVGAGI (reference sequence). CDR3 length: 12 residues. The CDR3 DNA is TGTGCCAGCAGGAACCGGGACATTGAAGCTTTCTTT. Amino acids: CASRNRDIEAFF.

V and J are TRBV19 and TRBJ2-3; D remains ambiguous. Germline values: CDR1 LNHDA, CDR2 SQIVND (reference sequence). The CDR3 runs to 12 residues. V was shortened by 6 bases and J by 6 bases, with 10 bases between the two germline ends. In DNA form, the CDR3 reads TGTGCCAGTAGCAACCGAGCGGATACGCAGTATTTT. Residues: CASSNRADTQYF.

The CDR3 coding sequence is TGTGCCAGCAGCCAACTACGGACAGGGGGGGGCACAGATACGCAGTATTTT. Translating gives CASSQLRTGGGTDTQYF. The gene calls are TRBV14 and TRBJ2-3; 10 positions agree with TRBD1. V trimming: 2 bases; J trimming: 1 base; junction bases outside the gene matches: 6. The CDR3 is made up of 17 amino acids. Per the germline V gene, CDR1 is SGHDN and CDR2 is FVKESK.

V gene TRBV14 combines with J gene TRBJ2-5; unclear D gene. The ends were cut back, 0 bases at V and 7 bases at J, with 15 bases in the middle. The length of the CDR3 is 15 residues. The germline CDR1 and CDR2 sequences are SGHDN and FVKESK. The DNA for the CDR3 is TGTGCCAGCAGCCAAGATGGTTCCGTAATCAGGACCCAGTACTTC. The encoded protein is CASSQDGSVIRTQYF.

In its sample, this clone was seen once. The chain links TRBV5-1 to TRBJ1-4; 7 bases fit TRBD1. The CDR3 extends over 16 amino acids. The V gene end was trimmed by 5 bases and the J gene end by 0 bases; junction bases not matched to a gene: 7. The V gene's germline CDR1 is SGHRS and CDR2 YFSETQ. The CDR3 reads CASSWRGLATNEKLFF. DNA of the CDR3: TGCGCCAGCAGTTGGAGGGGGCTTGCAACTAATGAAAAACTGTTTTTT.

The V call is TRBV11-3, the J call TRBJ2-1, with a possible D match to TRBD2 (6 bases). The V gene lost 5 bases and the J gene lost 6 bases, with 11 bases spanning the gap. Germline values: CDR1 SGHNT, CDR2 YENEEA. This CDR3 region has 13 residues. The DNA for the CDR3 is TGTGCCAGCAGCCTCGGGACTTCCAATGAGCAGTTCTTC. This translates into CASSLGTSNEQFF.

The rearrangement links TRBV6-5 to TRBJ1-1; unclear D gene. V lost 4 bases and J 4 bases, leaving 10 bases between the germline ends. In germline, CDR1 is MNHEY, CDR2 SVGAGI. CDR3 size: 13 residues. For the CDR3, the DNA is TGTGCCAGCAGTTCAGGTTTTGTCACTGAAGCTTTCTTT. This encodes CASSSGFVTEAFF.